Listed here are 9 T cell receptor beta chains from one sample, sequenced in a study of T cells after yellow fever vaccination (dated by TCRdb to between 2018 and 2020). The treatment or condition label, read with the paper, signifies: live attenuated yellow fever vaccine strain. The library was generated by 5' RACE. Sequencing was carried out with an Illumina HiSeq 2500. TCRdb reanalyzed the raw reads on its own, using fastp at Q25 for trimming and MiXCR for clone calling, and kept in-frame beta chains. Rows are unified per CDR3 protein, each entry keeping the most common DNA and genes. For this sample there are under 550,000 distinct CDR3 sequences; 21% appear just once. The ten largest make up about a sixth of the sample. The material sequenced was PBMCs, taken roughly 20 days after the first yellow fever vaccination. All receptors derive from a man between 18 and 35 years old who received the YFV17D yellow fever vaccine.

This clonotype was observed a handful of times. The chain uses TRBV29-1 and TRBJ2-3; TRBD1 is a possible D gene (6 bases). The CDR3 length is 14 residues. Looked up from germline, CDR1 is SQVTM and CDR2 is ANQGSEA. V lost 5 bases and J lost 2, with 14 bases in between. The CDR3 bases are TGCAGCGTTAAAACAACAGGGTACACAGATACGCAGTATTTT. It is translated as CSVKTTGYTDTQYF.

This clonotype has more than one count but fewer than ten. The chain joins TRBV18 to TRBJ2-1; D is undetermined. Between the trimmed V and J ends, which lost 6 bases and 5 bases, there was a span of 14 bases. Germline CDR1 reads KGHSH; CDR2 reads LQKENI. The CDR3 is made up of 14 amino acids. The CDR3 is CASSPPGNHNEQFF. For the CDR3, the DNA is TGTGCCAGCTCCCCGCCCGGAAATCACAATGAGCAGTTCTTC.

The chain carries TRBV28 and TRBJ2-2; D is possibly TRBD1 (5 bases). The CDR3 extends over 15 amino acids. The V and J ends lost 6 bases and 1 base respectively, with 12 bases between them. Germline CDR1 reads MDHEN; CDR2 reads SYDVKM. CDR3 loop: CASSVDTWNTGELFF. The DNA for the CDR3 is TGTGCCAGCAGCGTGGACACGTGGAACACCGGGGAGCTGTTTTTT.

The chain links TRBV6-5 to TRBJ2-1; D could derive from TRBD1 or TRBD2 (6 bases each). Per the germline V gene, CDR1 is MNHEY and CDR2 is SVGAGI. V lost 2 bases, J lost 3 bases, and 11 bases lay in between. The CDR3 covers 15 residues. The CDR3 coding sequence is TGTGCCAGCAGTTACCCGGGGGCTATCTACAATGAGCAGTTCTTC. Amino acids: CASSYPGAIYNEQFF.

V gene TRBV12-5 combines with J gene TRBJ2-1, with a tentative D call TRBD1 (6 bases). The germline CDR1 and CDR2 sequences are LGHNT and FRNRAP. Trimming cost V 1 base and J 5 bases, with 6 bases left between them. The CDR3 extends over 13 amino acids. CDR3: CASGLEGDNEQFF. CDR3 DNA sequence: TGTGCTAGTGGTTTGGAGGGGGACAATGAGCAGTTCTTC.

This chain uses TRBV5-1 with TRBJ2-7, with D possibly being TRBD1 (5 bases). Trimming took off 0 bases at V and 5 bases at J, with 9 bases between the two ends. The germline V gene has CDR1 SGHRS and CDR2 YFSETQ. The CDR3 has 13 residues. The CDR3 nucleotides are TGCGCCAGCAGCTTGGAGGGCAGGGACGAGCAGTACGTC. This translates into CASSLEGRDEQYV.

The chain couples TRBV27 to TRBJ2-7, with D maybe TRBD1 (6 bases). The V and J ends lost 0 bases and 6 bases respectively, with 15 bases between them. Germline CDR1 is MNHEY and CDR2 is SMNVEV (reference sequence). The CDR3 covers 15 residues. The CDR3 nucleotides read TGTGCCAGCAGTTTATCGGGACCAGGGGATGGCGAGCAGTACGTC. Translating it yields CASSLSGPGDGEQYV.

V gene TRBV6-1 combines with J gene TRBJ2-5; the match to TRBD1 covers 8 bases. This CDR3 is 15 amino acids long. With V trimmed by 5 bases and J by 2 bases, 7 bases remained unmatched. The germline V gene has CDR1 MNHNS and CDR2 SASEGT. CDR3 sequence: CASSQTGVLQETQYF. CDR3 in DNA: TGTGCCAGCAGTCAGACAGGGGTACTTCAAGAGACCCAGTACTTC.

This clonotype occurred a few times. The chain couples TRBV5-4 to TRBJ2-1; no clear D gene. V was clipped by 4 bases and J by 8 bases, with 13 bases between them. In germline, CDR1 is SGHNT, CDR2 YYREEE (reference sequence). The CDR3 is 13 amino acids. CDR3 coding DNA: TGTGCCAGCAGCGCCTACCATTGGGATGAGCAGTTCTTC. This translates into CASSAYHWDEQFF.